These T cell receptor beta chains were read from a single sample in a study of T cell responses to AZD1222 COVID-19 vaccine. Repertoires were generated with immunoSEQ multiplex PCR, while TCRdb's copy carries only in-frame clones and drops some. The sample has 95,000 or so clones; 70% to 90% are singletons. This material consisted of peripheral blood, taken on day 0 of AZD1222 vaccination. These receptors were collected from an adult in good health. Each CDR3 is given with its conserved first and last residue. The order of the fields is clone size, V gene, J gene, D gene, CDR3 protein, CDR3 DNA. A D gene is named only where the DNA matches it firmly. Only some rows state a clone size, as once, few, many or a class for expanded clones.

.,TRBV15,TRBJ1-5,.,CATSIMPDRGDQPQHF,TGTGCCACCAGCATCATGCCAGACAGAGGAGACCAGCCCCAGCATTTT
.,TRBV12-5,TRBJ1-5,.,CASGLYSNQPQHF,TGTGCTAGTGGTTTGTATAGCAATCAGCCCCAGCATTTT
once,TRBV5-1,TRBJ2-5,.,CASSLGGPGETQYF,TGCGCCAGCAGCTTGGGGGGCCCTGGGGAGACCCAGTACTTC
few,TRBV10-1,TRBJ2-7,.,CASSGGNYEQYF,TGCGCCAGCAGTGGAGGGAACTACGAGCAGTACTTC
.,TRBV3-1/TRBV3-2,TRBJ1-4,.,CASSQAGNEKLFF,TGTGCCAGCAGCCAAGCTGGAAATGAAAAACTGTTTTTT
once,TRBV7-3,TRBJ2-1,TRBD2,CASSLLGGALIGNEQFF,TGTGCCAGCAGCTTACTCGGGGGGGCCTTAATCGGCAATGAGCAGTTCTTC
.,TRBV29-1,TRBJ1-1,.,CSVGVGQLNTEAFF,TGCAGCGTGGGGGTAGGACAGCTAAACACTGAAGCTTTCTTT
.,TRBV2,TRBJ2-7,.,CASKWARGAYEQYF,TGTGCCAGCAAGTGGGCGCGGGGCGCCTACGAGCAGTACTTC
.,TRBV5-1,TRBJ2-7,.,CASSESQLLSYEQYF,TGCGCCAGCAGCGAATCACAGTTATTGTCCTACGAGCAGTACTTC
.,TRBV5-1,TRBJ2-5,TRBD2,CASSVGAVAGQETQYF,TGCGCCAGCAGCGTGGGAGCCGTAGCGGGGCAAGAGACCCAGTACTTC
.,TRBV6-2/TRBV6-3,TRBJ1-5,.,CASSYFDRFDNQPQHF,TGTGCCAGCAGTTACTTCGACAGATTTGACAATCAGCCCCAGCATTTT
.,TRBV29-1,TRBJ1-1,TRBD1,CSAQDRGMDEAFF,TGCAGCGCACAGGACAGGGGGATGGATGAAGCTTTCTTT
few,TRBV18,TRBJ1-5,.,CASSSYLGSNQPQHF,TGTGCCAGCTCCTCCTACTTGGGTAGCAATCAGCCCCAGCATTTT
.,TRBV28,TRBJ1-2,TRBD1,CASSGQAGGYGYTF,TGTGCCAGCAGTGGACAGGCGGGCGGCTATGGCTACACCTTC
.,TRBV25-1,TRBJ1-1,TRBD1,CASSADRGNMNTEAFF,TGTGCCAGCAGTGCAGACAGGGGAAACATGAACACTGAAGCTTTCTTT
once,TRBV2,TRBJ1-5,.,CASSERRTINQPQHF,TGTGCCAGCAGTGAAAGGCGGACTATCAATCAGCCCCAGCATTTT
.,TRBV5-1,TRBJ2-7,TRBD1,CASSYGQGAYEQYF,TGCGCCAGCAGCTATGGACAGGGAGCTTACGAGCAGTACTTC
.,TRBV5-4,TRBJ2-2,TRBD1,CASSSQTGGANTGELFF,TGTGCCAGCAGCTCACAAACAGGGGGCGCTAACACCGGGGAGCTGTTTTTT
.,TRBV7-9,TRBJ2-3,.,CASSLTGGRPTDTQYF,TGTGCCAGCAGCTTAACGGGGGGCCGTCCCACAGATACGCAGTATTTT
.,TRBV7-9,TRBJ1-5,.,CASSEGSNQPQHF,TGTGCCAGCAGCGAGGGCAGCAATCAGCCCCAGCATTTT
.,TRBV11-2,TRBJ2-5,TRBD2,CASTRGLAGGLETQYF,TGTGCCAGCACAAGGGGACTAGCGGGGGGGCTAGAGACCCAGTACTTC
.,TRBV30,TRBJ1-6,.,CAWSVSRTNSPLHF,TGTGCCTGGAGTGTATCGCGGACTAATTCACCCCTCCACTTT
.,TRBV15,TRBJ2-1,TRBD2,CATRPSGGYNEQFF,TGTGCCACCAGACCGAGCGGGGGCTACAATGAGCAGTTCTTC
.,TRBV9,TRBJ2-1,.,CASSVGGPTGEQFF,TGTGCCAGCAGCGTAGGGGGCCCTACAGGGGAGCAGTTCTTC
.,TRBV7-8,TRBJ2-3,.,CASSLLAHSTDTQYF,TGTGCCAGCAGCCTCCTAGCGCACAGCACAGATACGCAGTATTTT
.,TRBV11-2,TRBJ1-1,.,CASSLEPMNTEAFF,TGTGCCAGCAGCTTAGAGCCGATGAACACTGAAGCTTTCTTT
.,TRBV6-1,TRBJ2-7,TRBD2,CASSGDGGGDSYEQYF,TGTGCCAGCAGTGGGGACGGTGGGGGGGACTCCTACGAGCAGTACTTC
once,TRBV6-2/TRBV6-3,TRBJ2-1,TRBD2,CASSSGIRLAGLDEQFF,TGTGCCAGCAGCTCCGGCATTAGACTAGCGGGGTTAGATGAGCAGTTCTTC
.,TRBV7-2,TRBJ1-1,TRBD1,CASSLQRQGEAFF,TGTGCCAGCAGCTTACAGAGACAGGGTGAAGCTTTCTTT
.,TRBV5-5,TRBJ1-2,TRBD1,CASSASTGVYGYTF,TGTGCCAGCAGCGCTTCAACAGGGGTCTATGGCTACACCTTC
.,TRBV28,TRBJ1-6,.,CASTDRANSPLHF,TGTGCCAGCACCGACAGAGCTAATTCACCCCTCCACTTT
.,TRBV21-1,TRBJ1-2,.,CASSKRARDGYTF,TGTGCCAGCAGCAAACGCGCGAGGGACGGCTACACCTTC
.,TRBV18,TRBJ1-5,.,CASSQKGESNQPQHF,TGTGCCAGCTCCCAAAAGGGGGAAAGCAATCAGCCCCAGCATTTT
.,TRBV4-3,TRBJ2-7,.,CASSQDWVLSPYEQYF,TGCGCCAGCAGCCAAGATTGGGTTCTCTCGCCCTACGAGCAGTACTTC
.,TRBV7-9,TRBJ2-7,.,CASSLGPSYEQYF,TGTGCCAGCAGCTTAGGACCGTCCTACGAGCAGTACTTC
few,TRBV24-1,TRBJ1-6,TRBD1,CATSGYRGVPSPLHF,TGTGCCACCAGTGGTTACAGGGGTGTACCCTCACCCCTCCACTTT
few,TRBV2,TRBJ1-3,.,CASSKGTPTSGNTIYF,TGTGCCAGCAGTAAGGGGACTCCGACCTCTGGAAACACCATATATTTT
.,TRBV4-1,TRBJ1-5,.,CASSQDDGGAGNQPQHF,TGCGCCAGCAGCCAAGATGATGGCGGAGCGGGCAATCAGCCCCAGCATTTT
.,TRBV19,TRBJ1-1,.,CASSILSRVGTEAFF,TGTGCCAGTAGTATATTGTCCAGGGTTGGCACTGAAGCTTTCTTT
.,TRBV6-2/TRBV6-3,TRBJ2-1,.,CASSLSNSNEQFF,TGTGCCAGCAGTTTATCCAATAGCAATGAGCAGTTCTTC
.,TRBV9,TRBJ1-3,TRBD1,CASSVGDSSGNTIYF,TGTGCCAGCAGCGTAGGGGACAGCTCTGGAAACACCATATATTTT
once,TRBV5-6,TRBJ2-7,TRBD1,CASSSGTGREQYF,TGTGCCAGCAGCTCAGGGACAGGGCGAGAGCAGTACTTC
.,TRBV7-2,TRBJ1-2,.,CASSSVSYYGYTF,TGTGCCAGCAGTTCCGTTTCCTACTATGGCTACACCTTC
.,TRBV5-6,TRBJ1-2,.,CASSQRKLFYGYTF,TGTGCCAGCAGCCAACGGAAACTTTTCTATGGCTACACCTTC
.,TRBV11-2,TRBJ1-1,.,CASSPRVAISTEAFF,TGTGCCAGCAGCCCACGCGTGGCCATCAGCACTGAAGCTTTCTTT
.,TRBV7-2,TRBJ1-2,TRBD1,CASSLGDRSYGYTF,TGTGCCAGCAGCTTAGGGGACAGGAGCTATGGCTACACCTTC
.,TRBV7-2,TRBJ2-3,TRBD1,CASGHRGTDTQYF,TGTGCCAGCGGCCACAGGGGAACAGATACGCAGTATTTT
.,TRBV7-2,TRBJ2-7,.,CASSFRSGSEQYF,TGTGCCAGCAGCTTTCGGTCCGGGTCCGAGCAGTACTTC
once,TRBV7-8,TRBJ1-1,.,CASSPPGVGWGGAFF,TGTGCCAGCAGCCCCCCAGGGGTTGGGTGGGGAGGTGCTTTCTTT
.,TRBV2,TRBJ2-1,TRBD2,CARGLAGLNEQFF,TGTGCCAGGGGACTAGCGGGGCTGAATGAGCAGTTCTTC